What follows are 25 T cell receptor beta chains derived from one specimen sequenced in a study of blood T cell repertoires in COVID-19. The assay was immunoSEQ multiplex PCR, and TCRdb's table has in-frame clones only and misses some. This sample has over 55,000 clones, with roughly 83% found just once. The sequenced sample consisted of peripheral blood. These receptor sequences come from a man in his fifties with active COVID-19.

The rearrangement uses TRBV3-1 (or the pseudogene TRBV3-2) and TRBJ2-5, with D possibly matching TRBD2 (6 bases). The ends were cut back, 1 base at V and 5 bases at J, with 17 bases in the middle. Germline CDR1 LGHDT, CDR2 YNNKEL (reference sequence). This CDR3 has 16 residues. CDR3 DNA sequence: TGTGCCAGCAGCCAAGTGGGGGGAAGGGTCCGGGAGACCCAGTACTTC. This encodes CASSQVGGRVRETQYF.

The chain has TRBV5-1 and TRBJ2-1; the match to TRBD2 covers 10 bases. From germline, CDR1 is SGHRS and CDR2 YFSETQ. The CDR3 spans 15 residues. With 3 bases clipped from V and 6 bases from J, the junction kept 6 bases outside the gene matches. CDR3 residues: CASSSLAGVSNEQFF. The CDR3 DNA follows: TGCGCCAGCAGCTCCCTAGCGGGAGTAAGCAATGAGCAGTTCTTC.

The genes are TRBV3-1 (or the pseudogene TRBV3-2) and TRBJ1-1; D gene uncertain. V was cut by 1 base and J by 6 bases, with 9 bases left in between. This CDR3 has 13 residues. Germline V lookup: CDR1 LGHDT, CDR2 YNNKEL (reference sequence). The CDR3, as DNA: TGTGCCAGCAGCCAAGGGTCCGGGGCTGAAGCTTTCTTT. It specifies CASSQGSGAEAFF.

This chain links TRBV11-2 with TRBJ1-1; D unclear. CDR1 and CDR2 from the germline V gene are SGHAT and FQNNGV. The CDR3 loop spans 13 amino acids. V gave up 5 bases and J gave up 1 base, with 8 bases separating them. CDR3 loop: CASSLGGNTEAFF. Here the CDR3 DNA reads TGTGCCAGCAGCCTTGGAGGGAACACTGAAGCTTTCTTT. Complete variable domain (other parts from reference TRBV11-2 and TRBJ1-1): EAGVAQSPRYKIIEKRQSVAFWCNPISGHATLYWYQQILGQGPKLLIQFQNNGVVDDSQLPKDRFSAERLKGVDSTLKIQPAKLEDSAVYLCASSLGGNTEAFFGQGTRLTVV.

This clone showed up just once. CDR3 protein: CASNFQAEQYF. The CDR3 coding sequence is TGTGCCAGCAACTTCCAGGCGGAGCAGTACTTC. The chain joins TRBV2 to TRBJ2-7; the D is unclear. CDR3 size: 11 residues. V was pared by 7 bases and J by 7 bases, with 11 bases between. In germline, CDR1 is SNHLY, CDR2 FYNNEI.

The gene calls are TRBV10-3 and TRBJ2-7; 7 nucleotides line up with TRBD2. V shed 2 bases, J shed 6 bases, and the junction held 10 bases outside the gene matches. The germline V gene has CDR1 ENHRY and CDR2 SYGVKD. The CDR3 runs to 15 residues. CDR3 sequence reads: CAISEREGPQFEQYF. The CDR3, as DNA: TGTGCCATCAGTGAGAGGGAGGGACCGCAGTTCGAGCAGTACTTC.

The CDR3 loop reads CASRGRGGRNEQFF. The CDR3 nucleotides are TGTGCCAGCAGGGGGAGGGGTGGCCGCAATGAGCAGTTCTTC. The chain uses TRBV4-2 and TRBJ2-1; TRBD2 agrees at 7 bases. With 6 bases clipped from V and 6 bases from J, the junction kept 8 bases outside the gene matches. Looked up from germline, CDR1 is LGHNA and CDR2 is YNFKEQ. There are 14 residues in the CDR3.

This chain uses TRBV6-5 with TRBJ2-7, with D possibly matching TRBD2 (6 bases). V was shortened by 8 bases and J by 0 bases, with 17 bases between the two germline ends. This CDR3 is 15 amino acids long. The V gene's germline CDR1 is MNHEY and CDR2 SVGAGI. Written as DNA, the CDR3 is TGTGCCAGCGGTCGTACTAGCTCTAACTCCTACGAGCAGTACTTC. It translates to CASGRTSSNSYEQYF.

This chain connects TRBV5-6 to TRBJ2-5; tentatively, D is TRBD1 (6 bases). Germline V gene lookup returns CDR1 SGHDT and CDR2 YYEEEE. This CDR3 is 15 amino acids long. Trimming stripped 1 base from V and 6 bases from J, with 16 bases between. CDR3 region: CASSLIRDTAKTQYF. CDR3 nucleotides: TGTGCCAGCAGCTTGATTCGGGACACGGCCAAGACCCAGTACTTC.

J is TRBJ1-6 and V is TRBV5-1; 8 nucleotides match TRBD1. CDR1 and CDR2 from the germline V gene are SGHRS and YFSETQ. Germline trimming cut 0 bases from V and 7 bases from J; bases unmatched to any gene: 6. The CDR3 has 16 amino acids. The CDR3 loop is CASSLVPGQENSPLHF. CDR3 nucleotides: TGCGCCAGCAGCTTGGTTCCGGGACAGGAAAATTCACCCCTCCACTTT.

This clone was recorded once. The rearrangement links TRBV4-1 to TRBJ2-7; 9 nucleotides line up with TRBD2. Per the germline V gene, CDR1 is MGHRA and CDR2 is YSYEKL. Trimming took 4 bases from V and 2 from J; bases not matched to a gene: 6. The CDR3 is made up of 15 amino acids. In DNA form, the CDR3 reads TGCGCCAGCAGCCCAGGAGCGGGGGGTCCCTACGAGCAGTACTTC. Encoded protein: CASSPGAGGPYEQYF.

A remark on this clone: Germline is not matched at one junction end, which may reflect a read error. V usage is TRBV7-9 and J usage is TRBJ2-6; D is uncertain. The CDR3 totals 14 residues. Germline V CDR1 and CDR2: SEHNR, FQNEAQ (reference sequence). CDR3 sequence (DNA): TGTGCCAGCGGCTTGAGCTCTGGGGCCAACGTCCTGACTTTC. It encodes CASGLSSGANVLTF.

The rearrangement links TRBV7-9 to TRBJ1-1, with D perhaps matching TRBD1 (6 bases). Germline loops: CDR1 SEHNR, CDR2 FQNEAQ (reference sequence). Trimming cost V 6 bases and J 3 bases, with 11 bases left between them. The CDR3 covers 13 residues. DNA for the CDR3: TGTGCCAGCAGATCAACAGGGTACACTGAAGCTTTCTTT. It encodes CASRSTGYTEAFF.

The chain couples TRBV5-1 to TRBJ2-1; tentatively, D is TRBD1 (6 bases). The germline gives CDR1 SGHRS, CDR2 YFSETQ. Trimming cost V 2 bases and J 6 bases, with 12 bases left between them. The CDR3 spans 14 residues. CDR3 DNA: TGCGCCAGCAGCTTACAGGGCTTGGGCAATGAGCAGTTCTTC. It translates to CASSLQGLGNEQFF.

The CDR3 reads CASSSGTSGARNEQFF. In DNA, the CDR3 is TGTGCCAGCAGCTCCGGGACTAGCGGGGCAAGGAATGAGCAGTTCTTC. V gene TRBV11-3 combines with J gene TRBJ2-1, with 13 bases fitting TRBD2. With V trimmed by 4 bases and J by 7 bases, 7 bases remained unmatched. The CDR3 runs 16 residues. Germline-derived CDR1 and CDR2 are SGHNT and YENEEA.

The J gene is TRBJ2-1, the V gene TRBV9; TRBD2 agrees at 9 bases. The length of the CDR3 is 13 residues. J was trimmed by 12 bases and V by 0 bases; bases with no gene match: 4. CDR1 and CDR2 from the germline V gene are SGDLS and YYNGEE. In DNA form, the CDR3 reads TGTGCCAGCAGCGTAGGCGGGGGGGCATCGCAGTTCTTC. This translates into CASSVGGGASQFF.

This chain's CDR3 is CASSTSQGVTETQYF. DNA of the CDR3: TGTGCCAGCAGCACGAGTCAGGGGGTCACGGAGACCCAGTACTTC. This chain connects TRBV7-9 to TRBJ2-5; 7 nucleotides align to TRBD1. This CDR3 has 15 residues. Germline CDR1 SEHNR, CDR2 FQNEAQ (reference sequence). With 5 bases clipped from V and 5 bases from J, the junction kept 11 bases outside the gene matches.

The CDR3 nucleotides read TGTGCCATCAGCGTCCCCACCGTAGGGGGAACGCAGTATTTT. This encodes CAISVPTVGGTQYF. V gene TRBV10-3 combines with J gene TRBJ2-3; maybe TRBD1 (6 bases). The CDR3 is 14 residues long. Germline lookup yields CDR1 ENHRY and CDR2 SYGVKD. V lost 6 bases and J lost 9, with 19 bases in between.

The chain links TRBV24-1 to TRBJ1-2; D possibly corresponds to TRBD1 (5 bases). Germline V gene lookup returns CDR1 KGHDR and CDR2 SFDVKD. CDR3 size: 14 residues. The V and J ends lost 4 bases and 4 bases respectively, with 12 bases between them. The CDR3 DNA reads as TGTGCCACCAGTGAGTCTCGACAGCTCTATGGCTACACCTTC. This sequence encodes CATSESRQLYGYTF.

V gene TRBV11-3 combines with J gene TRBJ2-3; 10 bases map to TRBD2. In germline, CDR1 is SGHNT, CDR2 YENEEA. V was clipped by 1 base and J by 5 bases; unmatched bases: 9. This CDR3 has 17 residues. CDR3 in DNA: TGTGCCAGCAGCTTAGGGTCACTAGCGGGGCCCAGAGATACGCAGTATTTT. Its translation is CASSLGSLAGPRDTQYF.

This rearrangement joins TRBV18 to TRBJ2-7; a weak D match, TRBD2 (5 bases). The CDR3 is 14 amino acids. Germline V gene data show CDR1 as KGHSH and CDR2 as LQKENI. The V gene lost 11 bases and the J gene lost 3 bases, with 20 bases spanning the gap. The CDR3 nucleotides are TGTGCCGGTCTCTTGGTGGAGGAACGCTACGAGCAGTACTTC. It codes for CAGLLVEERYEQYF.

The V call is TRBV5-1, the J call TRBJ2-2; 8 bases agree with TRBD1. Trimming cost V 2 bases and J 10 bases; bases outside gene matches: 4. The germline V gene encodes CDR1 SGHRS and CDR2 YFSETQ. The CDR3 sequence is 13 residues long. The CDR3 DNA follows: TGCGCCAGCAGCTTTCAGGGGGCGGAGGAGCTGTTTTTT. It specifies CASSFQGAEELFF.

The gene calls are TRBV18 and TRBJ1-1, with no clear D. CDR1 is KGHSH, CDR2 LQKENI, per germline. Trimming took 6 bases from V and 4 from J, leaving 12 bases between them. The CDR3 sequence is 13 residues long. The CDR3 DNA reads TGTGCCAGCTCTTTTGCGGGTAGCACTGAAGCTTTCTTT. It is translated as CASSFAGSTEAFF. Supplemented by reference TRBV18 and TRBJ1-1, the full variable domain reads NAGVMQNPRHLVRRRGQEARLRCSPMKGHSHVYWYRQLPEEGLKFMVYLQKENIIDESGMPKERFSAEFPKEGPSILRIQQVVRGDSAAYFCASSFAGSTEAFFGQGTRLTVV.

The chain couples TRBV6-6 to TRBJ2-5; D is possibly TRBD2 (5 bases). The CDR3 covers 12 residues. Trimming stripped 8 bases from V and 1 base from J, with 8 bases between. The germline gives CDR1 MNHNY, CDR2 SVGAGI (reference sequence). The CDR3 region is CASRLSQETQYF. In DNA, the CDR3 is TGTGCCAGCCGACTATCCCAAGAGACCCAGTACTTC.

This chain uses TRBV6-5 with TRBJ1-1; D remains ambiguous. Trimming pared 6 bases from V and 4 bases from J, leaving 12 bases between. Germline-derived CDR1 and CDR2 are MNHEY and SVGAGI. There are 13 residues in the CDR3. The CDR3 loop reads CASREGRSTEAFF. The CDR3 DNA sequence: TGTGCCAGCAGGGAGGGCCGGAGCACTGAAGCTTTCTTT.